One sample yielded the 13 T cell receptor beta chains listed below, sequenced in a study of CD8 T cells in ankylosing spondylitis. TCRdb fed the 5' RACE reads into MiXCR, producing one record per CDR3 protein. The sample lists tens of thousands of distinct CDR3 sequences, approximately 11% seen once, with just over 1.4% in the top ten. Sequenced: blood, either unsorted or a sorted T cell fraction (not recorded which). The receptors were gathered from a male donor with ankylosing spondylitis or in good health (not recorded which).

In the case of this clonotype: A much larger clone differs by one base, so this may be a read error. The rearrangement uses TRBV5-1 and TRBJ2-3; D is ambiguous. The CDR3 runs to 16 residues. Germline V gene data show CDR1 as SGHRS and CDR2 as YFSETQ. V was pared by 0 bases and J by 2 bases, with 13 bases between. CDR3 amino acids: CASSLAVGGNTDTQYF. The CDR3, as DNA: TGCGCCAGCAGCTTGGCCGTGGGCGGAAACACAGATACGCAGTATTTT.

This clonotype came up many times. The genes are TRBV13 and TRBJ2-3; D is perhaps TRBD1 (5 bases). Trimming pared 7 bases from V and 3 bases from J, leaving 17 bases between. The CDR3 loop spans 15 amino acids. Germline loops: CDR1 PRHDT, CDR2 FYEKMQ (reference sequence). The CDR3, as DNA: TGTGCCAGCAAGTTAGGCAGGGTAATAACAGATACGCAGTATTTT. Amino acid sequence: CASKLGRVITDTQYF.

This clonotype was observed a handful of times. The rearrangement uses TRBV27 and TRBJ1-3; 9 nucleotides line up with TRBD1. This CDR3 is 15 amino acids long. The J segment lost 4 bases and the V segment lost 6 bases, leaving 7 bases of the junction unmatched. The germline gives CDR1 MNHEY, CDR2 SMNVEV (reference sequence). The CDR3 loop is CASRKQGARGNTIYF. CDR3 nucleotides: TGTGCCAGCAGGAAACAGGGGGCGCGAGGAAACACCATATATTTT.

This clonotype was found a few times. This CDR3 reads CASSLSRGVSSYEQYF. CDR3 sequence (DNA): TGTGCCAGCAGCTTATCGAGGGGAGTAAGCTCCTACGAGCAGTACTTC. The chain couples TRBV5-6 to TRBJ2-7; D might be TRBD1 or TRBD2, each matching 5 bases. This CDR3 region has 16 residues. The V gene's germline CDR1 is SGHDT and CDR2 YYEEEE. Trimming shortened V by 2 bases and J by 0 bases, and 15 bases separated the two germline ends.

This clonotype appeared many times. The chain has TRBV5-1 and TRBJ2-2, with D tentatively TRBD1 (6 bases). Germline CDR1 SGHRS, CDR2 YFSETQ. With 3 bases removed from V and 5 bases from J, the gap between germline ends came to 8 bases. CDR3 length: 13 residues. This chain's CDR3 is CASSWTVTGELFF. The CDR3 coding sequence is TGCGCCAGCAGCTGGACAGTAACCGGGGAGCTGTTTTTT. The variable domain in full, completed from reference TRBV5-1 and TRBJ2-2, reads KAGVTQTPRYLIKTRGQQVTLSCSPISGHRSVSWYQQTPGQGLQFLFEYFSETQRNKGNFPGRFSGRQFSNSRSEMNVSTLELGDSALYLCASSWTVTGELFFGEGSRLTVL.

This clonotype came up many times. In DNA form, the CDR3 reads TGTGCCAGCAGTTACAGCTCCATGAACACTGAAGCTTTCTTT. Its translation is CASSYSSMNTEAFF. The chain is built from TRBV6-5 and TRBJ1-1; D gene uncertain. The CDR3 consists of 14 residues. V lost 2 bases and J 0 bases, leaving 7 bases between the germline ends. Germline values: CDR1 MNHEY, CDR2 SVGAGI.

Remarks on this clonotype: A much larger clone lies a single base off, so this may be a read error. CDR3 protein: CTSSTPSNTEAFF. DNA for the CDR3: TGTACCAGCAGCACCCCCTCCAACACTGAAGCTTTCTTT. The rearrangement joins TRBV3-1 to TRBJ1-1; no clear D. The CDR3 consists of 13 residues. Per germline, CDR1 LGHDT and CDR2 YNNKEL (reference sequence).

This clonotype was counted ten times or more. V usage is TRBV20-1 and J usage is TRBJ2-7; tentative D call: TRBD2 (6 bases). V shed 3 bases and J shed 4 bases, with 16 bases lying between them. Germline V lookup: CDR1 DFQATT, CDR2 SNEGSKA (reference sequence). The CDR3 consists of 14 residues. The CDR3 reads CSASAPGSIYEQYF. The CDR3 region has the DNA TGCAGTGCTAGTGCCCCCGGGAGTATATACGAGCAGTACTTC.

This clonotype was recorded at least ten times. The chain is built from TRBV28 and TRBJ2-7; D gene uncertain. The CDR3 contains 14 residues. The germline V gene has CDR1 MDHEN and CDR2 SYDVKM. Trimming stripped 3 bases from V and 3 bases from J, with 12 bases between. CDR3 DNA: TGTGCCAGCAGTTTCCCCTCGTCTTTCTACGAGCAGTACTTC. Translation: CASSFPSSFYEQYF.

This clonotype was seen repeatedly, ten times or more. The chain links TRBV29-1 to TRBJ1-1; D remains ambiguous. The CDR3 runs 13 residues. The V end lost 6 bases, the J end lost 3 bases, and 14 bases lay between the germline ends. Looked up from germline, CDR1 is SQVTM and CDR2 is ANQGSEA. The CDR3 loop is CSVHRAQDTEAFF. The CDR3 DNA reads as TGCAGCGTCCACCGGGCGCAGGACACTGAAGCTTTCTTT.

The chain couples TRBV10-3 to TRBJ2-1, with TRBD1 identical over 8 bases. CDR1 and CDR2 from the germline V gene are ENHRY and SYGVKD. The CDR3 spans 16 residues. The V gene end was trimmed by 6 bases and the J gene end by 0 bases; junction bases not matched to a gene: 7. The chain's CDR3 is CAISGDRGNSYNEQFF. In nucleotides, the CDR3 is TGTGCCATCAGCGGAGACAGGGGAAACTCCTACAATGAGCAGTTCTTC.

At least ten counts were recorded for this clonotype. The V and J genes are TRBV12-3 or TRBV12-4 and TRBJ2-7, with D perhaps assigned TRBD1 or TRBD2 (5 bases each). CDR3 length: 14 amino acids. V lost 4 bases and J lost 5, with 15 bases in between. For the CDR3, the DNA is TGTGCCAGCAGTTGGGCCCTCAGGGAGAACGAGCAGTACTTC. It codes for CASSWALRENEQYF.

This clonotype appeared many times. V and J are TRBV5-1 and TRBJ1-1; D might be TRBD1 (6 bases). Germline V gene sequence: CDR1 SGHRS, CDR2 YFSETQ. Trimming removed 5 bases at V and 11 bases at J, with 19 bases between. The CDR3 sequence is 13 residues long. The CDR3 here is CASSPGGTGLAFF. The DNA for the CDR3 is TGCGCCAGCAGTCCCGGGGGAACAGGGTTGGCTTTCTTT. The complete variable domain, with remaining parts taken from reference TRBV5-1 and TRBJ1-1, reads KAGVTQTPRYLIKTRGQQVTLSCSPISGHRSVSWYQQTPGQGLQFLFEYFSETQRNKGNFPGRFSGRQFSNSRSEMNVSTLELGDSALYLCASSPGGTGLAFFGQGTRLTVV.